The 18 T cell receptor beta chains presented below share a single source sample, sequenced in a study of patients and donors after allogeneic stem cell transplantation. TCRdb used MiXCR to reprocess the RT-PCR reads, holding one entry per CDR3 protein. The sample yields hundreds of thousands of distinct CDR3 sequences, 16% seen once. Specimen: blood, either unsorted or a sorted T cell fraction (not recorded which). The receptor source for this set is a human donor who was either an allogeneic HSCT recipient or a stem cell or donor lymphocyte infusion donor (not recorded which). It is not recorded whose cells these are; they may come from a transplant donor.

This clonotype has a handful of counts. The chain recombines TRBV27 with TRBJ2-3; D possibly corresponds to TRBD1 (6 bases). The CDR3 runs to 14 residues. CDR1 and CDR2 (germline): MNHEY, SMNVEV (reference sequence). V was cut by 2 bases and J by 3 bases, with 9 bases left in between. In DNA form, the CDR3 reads TGTGCCAGCAGTTTACAGGGGTTAACAGATACGCAGTATTTT. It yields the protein CASSLQGLTDTQYF.

The CDR3 is CASSVAVATEAFF. In nucleotides, the CDR3 is TGTGCCAGCAGCGTAGCAGTGGCCACTGAAGCTTTCTTT. The rearrangement links TRBV9 to TRBJ1-1, with D hard to call. V lost 0 bases to trimming and J lost 4 bases, with 7 bases between them. The CDR3 totals 13 residues. CDR1 is SGDLS, CDR2 YYNGEE, per germline. The whole variable domain, remainder taken from reference TRBV9 and TRBJ1-1, is DSGVTQTPKHLITATGQRVTLRCSPRSGDLSVYWYQQSLDQGLQFLIQYYNGEERAKGNILERFSAQQFPDLHSELNLSSLELGDSALYFCASSVAVATEAFFGQGTRLTVV.

Written as DNA, the CDR3 is TGTGCCAGCAGTTTAAACCCATTCGAGCAGTACTTC. Translation: CASSLNPFEQYF. The rearrangement joins TRBV12-3 or TRBV12-4 to TRBJ2-7; D is ambiguous. This CDR3 contains 12 residues. V shed 2 bases and J shed 6 bases, with 8 bases lying between them.

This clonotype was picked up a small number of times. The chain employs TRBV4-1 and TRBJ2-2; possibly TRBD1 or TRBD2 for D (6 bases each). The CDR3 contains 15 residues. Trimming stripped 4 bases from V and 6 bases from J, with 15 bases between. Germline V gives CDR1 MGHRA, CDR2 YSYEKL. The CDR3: CASSPQGGYSGELFF. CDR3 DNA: TGCGCCAGCAGCCCGCAAGGGGGGTATTCCGGGGAGCTGTTTTTT.

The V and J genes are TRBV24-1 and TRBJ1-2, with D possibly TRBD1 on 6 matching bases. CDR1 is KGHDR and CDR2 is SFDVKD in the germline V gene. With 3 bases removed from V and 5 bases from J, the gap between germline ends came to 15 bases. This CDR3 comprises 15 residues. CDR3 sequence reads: CATSDPGQPGYGYTF. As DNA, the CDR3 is TGTGCCACCAGTGATCCCGGACAGCCGGGGTATGGCTACACCTTC.

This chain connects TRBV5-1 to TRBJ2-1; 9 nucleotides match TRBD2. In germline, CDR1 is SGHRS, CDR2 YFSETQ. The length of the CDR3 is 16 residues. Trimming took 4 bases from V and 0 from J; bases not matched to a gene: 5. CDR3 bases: TGCGCCAGCAGCACACCTAGCGGGGCCTCCTACAATGAGCAGTTCTTC. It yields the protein CASSTPSGASYNEQFF.

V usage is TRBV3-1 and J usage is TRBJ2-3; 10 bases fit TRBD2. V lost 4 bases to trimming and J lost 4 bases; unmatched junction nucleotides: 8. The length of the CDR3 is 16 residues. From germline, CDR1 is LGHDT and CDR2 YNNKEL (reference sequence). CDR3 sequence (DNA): TGTGCCAGCAGCCCCCCAAAGCGGGGGGGAGCAGATACGCAGTATTTT. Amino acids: CASSPPKRGGADTQYF.

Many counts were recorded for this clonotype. The CDR3 DNA sequence: TGCAGTGCTAGTCCGGGACAGCTAAACAACGAGCAGTACTTC. Its translation: CSASPGQLNNEQYF. The V call is TRBV20-1, the J call TRBJ2-7; TRBD1 agrees at 7 bases. CDR1 DFQATT and CDR2 SNEGSKA come from the germline V gene (reference sequence). After removal of 3 bases from V and 5 bases from J, the junction contained 10 bases not matched to a gene. The CDR3 loop spans 14 amino acids.

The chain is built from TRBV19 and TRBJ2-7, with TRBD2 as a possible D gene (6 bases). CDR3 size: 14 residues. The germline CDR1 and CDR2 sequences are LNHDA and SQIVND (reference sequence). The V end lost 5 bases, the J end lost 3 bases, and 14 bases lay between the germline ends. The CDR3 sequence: CASSPRTTSYEQYF. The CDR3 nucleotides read TGTGCCAGTAGTCCCAGGACTACAAGCTACGAGCAGTACTTC.

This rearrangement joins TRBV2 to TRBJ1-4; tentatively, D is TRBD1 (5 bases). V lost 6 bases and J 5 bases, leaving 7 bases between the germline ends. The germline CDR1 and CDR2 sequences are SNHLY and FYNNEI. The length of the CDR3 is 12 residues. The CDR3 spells CASRRDNEKLFF. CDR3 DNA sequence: TGTGCCAGCAGAAGGGACAATGAAAAACTGTTTTTT. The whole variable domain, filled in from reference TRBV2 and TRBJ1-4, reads EPEVTQTPSHQVTQMGQEVILRCVPISNHLYFYWYRQILGQKVEFLVSFYNNEISEKSEIFDDQFSVERPDGSNFTLKIRSTKLEDSAMYFCASRRDNEKLFFGSGTQLSVL.

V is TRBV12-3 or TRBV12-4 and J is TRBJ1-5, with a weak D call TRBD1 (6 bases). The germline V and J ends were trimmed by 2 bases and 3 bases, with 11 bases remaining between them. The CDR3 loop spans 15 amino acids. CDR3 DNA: TGTGCCAGCAGTTTAAGGGGGAGGCCCAATCAGCCCCAGCATTTT. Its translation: CASSLRGRPNQPQHF.

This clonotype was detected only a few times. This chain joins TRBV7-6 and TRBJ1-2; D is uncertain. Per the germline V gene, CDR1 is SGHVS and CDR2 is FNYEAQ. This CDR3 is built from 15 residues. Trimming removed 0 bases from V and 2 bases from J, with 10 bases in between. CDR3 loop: CASSLAPGPNYGYTF. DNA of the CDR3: TGTGCCAGCAGCTTAGCTCCGGGTCCCAACTATGGCTACACCTTC.

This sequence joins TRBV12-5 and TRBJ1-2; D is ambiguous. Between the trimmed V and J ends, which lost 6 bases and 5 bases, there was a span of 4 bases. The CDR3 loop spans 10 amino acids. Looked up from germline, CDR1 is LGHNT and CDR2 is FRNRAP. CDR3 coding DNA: TGTGCTAGTGGCCCATATGGCTACACCTTC. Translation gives CASGPYGYTF.

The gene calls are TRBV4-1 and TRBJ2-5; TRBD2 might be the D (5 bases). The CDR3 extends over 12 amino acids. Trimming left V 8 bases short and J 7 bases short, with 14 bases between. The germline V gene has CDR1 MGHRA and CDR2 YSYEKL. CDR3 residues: CASAGGLGTQYF. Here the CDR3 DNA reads TGCGCCAGCGCGGGCGGCCTGGGGACCCAGTACTTC.

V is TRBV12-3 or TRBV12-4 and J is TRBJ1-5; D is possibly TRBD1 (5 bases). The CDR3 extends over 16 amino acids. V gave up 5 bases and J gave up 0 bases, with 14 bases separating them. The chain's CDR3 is CASSTGGARSNQPQHF. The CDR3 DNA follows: TGTGCCAGCAGTACAGGCGGGGCACGTAGCAATCAGCCCCAGCATTTT.

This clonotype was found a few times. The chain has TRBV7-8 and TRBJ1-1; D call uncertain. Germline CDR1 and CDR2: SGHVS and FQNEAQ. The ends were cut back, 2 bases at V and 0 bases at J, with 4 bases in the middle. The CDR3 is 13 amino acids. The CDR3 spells CASSLHLNTEAFF. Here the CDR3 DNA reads TGTGCCAGCAGCTTACACCTGAACACTGAAGCTTTCTTT.

The CDR3 loop reads CASAPRGAGTRETQYF. The CDR3 nucleotides are TGTGCCAGCGCACCCCGAGGGGCGGGAACAAGAGAGACCCAGTACTTC. The chain uses TRBV7-9 and TRBJ2-5, with D possibly matching TRBD2 (6 bases). The CDR3 is 16 amino acids. V lost 8 bases to trimming and J lost 4 bases, with 23 bases between them. Germline lookup yields CDR1 SEHNR and CDR2 FQNEAQ (reference sequence).

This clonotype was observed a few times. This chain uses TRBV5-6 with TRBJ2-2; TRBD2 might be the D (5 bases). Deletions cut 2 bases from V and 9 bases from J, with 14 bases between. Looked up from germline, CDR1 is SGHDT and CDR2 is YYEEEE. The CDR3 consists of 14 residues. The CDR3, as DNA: TGTGCCAGCAGCTTTAACGGGGTTTTGAGGGAGCTGTTTTTT. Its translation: CASSFNGVLRELFF.